The TCR beta chain under discussion was sequenced for a study of T cell responses to AZD1222 COVID-19 vaccine. Study-level findings and limits: Females outnumbered males among donors, who were mostly white British; clonal diversity was possibly underestimated.

Concerning this clone itself: The antigen is not known.

Only in-frame clones appear in the TCRdb table, and some are missing; sequencing was by immunoSEQ multiplex PCR. The sample contains 150,000 to 200,000 clones, about 88% of which appear only once. The ends were cut back, 0 bases at V and 0 bases at J, with 6 bases in the middle. Germline CDR1 MGHRA, CDR2 YSYEKL. CDR3 length equals 15 residues. Sample: peripheral blood, taken on day 0 of AZD1222 vaccination. The chain couples TRBV4-1 to TRBJ1-3; no definite D call. This TCR came from an adult in good health. The CDR3 DNA reads TGCGCCAGCAGCCAAGATCCTAACTCTGGAAACACCATATATTTT. As protein: CASSQDPNSGNTIYF.